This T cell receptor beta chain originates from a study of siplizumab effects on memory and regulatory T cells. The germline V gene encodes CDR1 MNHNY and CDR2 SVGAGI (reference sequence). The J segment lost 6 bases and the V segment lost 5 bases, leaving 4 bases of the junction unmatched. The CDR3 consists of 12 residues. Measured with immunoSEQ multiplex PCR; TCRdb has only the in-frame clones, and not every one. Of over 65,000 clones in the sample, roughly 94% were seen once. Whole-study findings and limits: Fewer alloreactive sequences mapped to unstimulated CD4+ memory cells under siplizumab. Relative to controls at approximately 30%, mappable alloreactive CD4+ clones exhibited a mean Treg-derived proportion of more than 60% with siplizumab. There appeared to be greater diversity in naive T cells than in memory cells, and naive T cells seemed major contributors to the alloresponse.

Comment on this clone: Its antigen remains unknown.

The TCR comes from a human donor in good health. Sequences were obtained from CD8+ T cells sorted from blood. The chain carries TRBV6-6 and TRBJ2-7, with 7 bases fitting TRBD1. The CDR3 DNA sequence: TGTGCCAGCAGTGCCACAGGGGTCGAGCAGTACTTC. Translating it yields CASSATGVEQYF.